Below, 20 T cell receptor beta chains from the same sample are listed, as sequenced in a study of response to subunit inactivated influenza vaccine (dated by TCRdb to about 2018). The library came from RT-PCR. The sample was run on an Illumina HiSeq 2500. The public sequencing data were trimmed at Q25 with fastp and processed into clonotypes with MiXCR by TCRdb, which kept only in-frame beta chains. Each CDR3 protein gets just one entry, which takes the most common genes and DNA from the rows behind it. This sample comprises 530,000 or so distinct CDR3 sequences, about 12% of them detected only once. Roughly a tenth of the sample goes to the ten largest clones. Sequencing was performed on PBMCs from blood, taken on the day of vaccination. Receptors were obtained from a man aged 45 to 65 who received an inactivated influenza vaccine. Donor details come from another sample of the same person, matched by shared clones.

This clonotype was detected only a few times. This CDR3 reads CASSPPGLAGNLEQYF. CDR3 bases: TGTGCCAGCAGCCCCCCGGGACTAGCGGGAAATCTCGAGCAGTACTTC. This chain links TRBV7-2 with TRBJ2-7, with 13 bases lining up with TRBD2. The ends lost 5 bases at V and 6 bases at J; junction bases unmatched: 10. The CDR3 covers 16 residues. Germline CDR1 SGHTA, CDR2 FQGNSA.

This clonotype turned up a few times. V gene TRBV20-1 combines with J gene TRBJ2-7; 7 bases are a match to TRBD2. The CDR3 is made up of 13 amino acids. Germline V gene lookup returns CDR1 DFQATT and CDR2 SNEGSKA (reference sequence). V lost 4 bases and J lost 3; bases outside the gene matches: 6. The CDR3 bases are TGCAGTGCTACCCCCGGCGGGAGCTACGAGCAGTACTTC. As protein: CSATPGGSYEQYF.

This clonotype appeared a few times. The V call is TRBV29-1, the J call TRBJ2-4; a weak D match, TRBD2 (7 bases). This CDR3 spans 13 amino acids. Germline CDR1 reads SQVTM; CDR2 reads ANQGSEA. The V end was cut by 2 bases, the J end by 5 bases, with 10 bases between. CDR3 nucleotide sequence: TGCAGCGTTGAACTGGGGGGGCAAAACATTCAGTACTTC. Its translation is CSVELGGQNIQYF.

This clonotype showed up just a few times. This rearrangement joins TRBV12-3 or TRBV12-4 to TRBJ1-4; 7 bases map to TRBD1. After removal of 5 bases from V and 7 bases from J, the junction contained 10 bases not matched to a gene. The CDR3 is 15 amino acids. The CDR3 DNA sequence: TGTGCCAGCAGTCGGAGCCAAAGGGGGCGTGAAAAACTGTTTTTT. Amino acid sequence: CASSRSQRGREKLFF.

The chain recombines TRBV7-8 with TRBJ2-3; D possibly matches TRBD1 or TRBD2 (6 bases each). Germline CDR1 is SGHVS and CDR2 is FQNEAQ. Deletions cut 2 bases from V and 4 bases from J, with 13 bases between. This CDR3 is built from 15 residues. This chain's CDR3 is CASSLSLGGPDTQYF. The CDR3 DNA reads as TGTGCCAGCAGCTTAAGCCTCGGGGGCCCAGATACGCAGTATTTT.

This clonotype occurred a few times. CDR3 nucleotides: TGTGCCAGCACACCCCTTAAAGGCCACAATGAGCAGTTCTTC. This translates into CASTPLKGHNEQFF. The rearrangement joins TRBV12-3 or TRBV12-4 to TRBJ2-1; the D is unclear. The CDR3 length is 14 residues. V was trimmed by 7 bases and J by 5 bases, leaving 15 bases between them.

CDR3 sequence: CASSLDPTEDSNTEAFF. CDR3 DNA: TGTGCCAGCAGCTTAGACCCTACAGAGGATTCGAACACTGAAGCTTTCTTT. The V call is TRBV13, the J call TRBJ1-1, with D unclear. The V end was cut by 1 base, the J end by 1 base, with 16 bases between. Germline CDR1 PRHDT, CDR2 FYEKMQ (reference sequence). The CDR3 consists of 17 residues. The full variable domain, with the rest looked up from reference TRBV13 and TRBJ1-1, is AAGVIQSPRHLIKEKRETATLKCYPIPRHDTVYWYQQGPGQDPQFLISFYEKMQSDKGSIPDRFSAQQFSDYHSELNMSSLELGDSALYFCASSLDPTEDSNTEAFFGQGTRLTVV.

The chain joins TRBV5-1 to TRBJ2-1; possibly TRBD1 or TRBD2 for D (5 bases each). CDR3 length: 14 amino acids. Germline-derived CDR1 and CDR2 are SGHRS and YFSETQ. V lost 0 bases and J lost 8, with 12 bases in between. CDR3 sequence: CASSLEAGTDEQFF. The CDR3 region has the DNA TGCGCCAGCAGCTTGGAAGCAGGGACCGATGAGCAGTTCTTC.

This clonotype was seen more than once but under ten times. V and J are TRBV12-3 or TRBV12-4 and TRBJ1-1; maybe TRBD1 (5 bases). The V end was cut by 6 bases, the J end by 9 bases, with 20 bases between. The CDR3 runs to 14 residues. The CDR3 is CASSEIRPGGKAFF. CDR3 DNA sequence: TGTGCCAGCAGCGAAATAAGACCCGGGGGAAAAGCTTTCTTT.

The chain joins TRBV6-1 to TRBJ2-2; D gene uncertain. Germline lookup yields CDR1 MNHNS and CDR2 SASEGT. The CDR3 totals 19 residues. V was cut by 3 bases and J by 0 bases, with 20 bases left in between. Here the CDR3 DNA reads TGTGCCAGCAGTGATTACAAAAGGACCCCCCTCGCGAACACCGGGGAGCTGTTTTTT. This gives the protein CASSDYKRTPLANTGELFF.

This clonotype was recorded many times. CDR3 region: CASSPNVGANTGELFF. The CDR3 nucleotides are TGTGCCAGCAGCCCTAATGTGGGAGCGAACACCGGGGAGCTGTTTTTT. The rearrangement joins TRBV5-5 to TRBJ2-2, with a possible D match to TRBD2 (5 bases). The germline V gene encodes CDR1 SGHKS and CDR2 YYEKEE (reference sequence). V was cut by 4 bases and J by 0 bases, with 13 bases left in between. The CDR3 is made up of 16 amino acids. Using reference TRBV5-5 and TRBJ2-2 for the parts outside the CDR3, the full variable domain is DAGVTQSPTHLIKTRGQQVTLRCSPISGHKSVSWYQQVLGQGPQFIFQYYEKEERGRGNFPDRFSARQFPNYSSELNVNALLLGDSALYLCASSPNVGANTGELFFGEGSRLTVL.

CDR3 nucleotides: TGTGCCAGCAGTCAGAAGAATGAGCAGTTCTTC. Translated, it gives CASSQKNEQFF. This chain joins TRBV27 and TRBJ2-1; no clear D. Germline V gene data show CDR1 as MNHEY and CDR2 as SMNVEV (reference sequence). The CDR3 is made up of 11 amino acids. V dropped 5 bases and J dropped 7 bases, with 6 bases sitting between them.

Remarks on this clonotype: A read error may be the cause here, since a much bigger clone is one base away. The V gene is TRBV7-2, the J gene TRBJ2-2; perhaps TRBD2 as D (5 bases). Deletions cut 3 bases from V and 0 bases from J, with 11 bases between. The CDR3 runs 16 residues. Germline values: CDR1 SGHTA, CDR2 FQGNSA. This CDR3 reads CASSFLGVTNTGELFF. DNA for the CDR3: TGTGCCAGCAGCTTCCTCGGGGTAACGAACACCGGGGAGCTGTTTTTT.

This clonotype was recorded many times. The J gene is TRBJ2-3, the V gene TRBV6-2 or TRBV6-3; D is ambiguous. V was trimmed by 2 bases and J by 4 bases, leaving 10 bases between them. CDR1 MNHEY and CDR2 SVGEGT come from the germline V gene. The CDR3 extends over 14 amino acids. CDR3 region: CASSYHPEADTQYF. In nucleotides, the CDR3 is TGTGCCAGCAGTTACCACCCCGAGGCAGATACGCAGTATTTT.

J is TRBJ2-5 and V is TRBV2, with 13 bases that match TRBD2. Losses at the gene ends were 3 bases for V and 2 bases for J; bases not matched to a gene: 6. The CDR3 totals 17 residues. Germline CDR1 SNHLY, CDR2 FYNNEI. CDR3 nucleotides: TGTGCCAGCAGTGATCTACTAGCGGGAGGGCCGCAAGAGACCCAGTACTTC. Its translation: CASSDLLAGGPQETQYF.

Only a few counts were recorded for this clonotype. The chain couples TRBV6-2 or TRBV6-3 to TRBJ2-7; D is perhaps TRBD2 (6 bases). CDR3 length: 13 amino acids. Germline V gene sequence: CDR1 MNHEY, CDR2 SVGEGT. V was shortened by 6 bases and J by 2 bases, with 11 bases between the two germline ends. The chain's CDR3 is CASSGGVAYEQYF. The CDR3, as DNA: TGTGCCAGCAGCGGGGGTGTCGCCTACGAGCAGTACTTC.

The chain combines TRBV5-5 with TRBJ2-1, with 8 bases that match TRBD2. This CDR3 is 16 amino acids long. Germline V lookup: CDR1 SGHKS, CDR2 YYEKEE (reference sequence). V lost 6 bases to trimming and J lost 6 bases; unmatched junction nucleotides: 14. CDR3: CASNPGGQGRFNEQFF. CDR3 sequence (DNA): TGTGCCAGCAACCCGGGGGGGCAGGGAAGGTTCAATGAGCAGTTCTTC.

V and J are TRBV6-2 or TRBV6-3 and TRBJ1-2, with D tentatively TRBD1 (6 bases). Trimming took 6 bases from V and 7 from J, leaving 9 bases between them. Germline V lookup: CDR1 MNHEY, CDR2 SVGEGT. The CDR3 spans 11 residues. CDR3 sequence reads: CASRTGIGYTF. CDR3 DNA: TGTGCCAGCAGGACAGGCATTGGCTACACCTTC.

The chain joins TRBV12-3 or TRBV12-4 to TRBJ2-1, with a weak D call TRBD2 (6 bases). V was clipped by 5 bases and J by 3 bases, with 14 bases between them. This CDR3 comprises 15 residues. The CDR3, as DNA: TGTGCCAGCAGTGGCCGGGACTTCATCTACAATGAGCAGTTCTTC. This translates into CASSGRDFIYNEQFF.

The chain recombines TRBV6-1 with TRBJ2-5, with a weak D call TRBD2 (5 bases). Germline assignment: CDR1 MNHNS and CDR2 SASEGT. The V gene lost 2 bases and the J gene lost 5 bases, with 9 bases spanning the gap. The CDR3 is 13 residues long. The CDR3 reads CASSEPGGETQYF. The DNA for the CDR3 is TGTGCCAGCAGTGAACCGGGCGGGGAGACCCAGTACTTC.